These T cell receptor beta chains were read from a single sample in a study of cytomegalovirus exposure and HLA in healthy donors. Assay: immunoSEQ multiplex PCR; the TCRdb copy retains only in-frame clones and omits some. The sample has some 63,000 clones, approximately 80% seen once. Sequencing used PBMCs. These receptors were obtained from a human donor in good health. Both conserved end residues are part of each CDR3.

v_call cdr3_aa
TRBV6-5 CASSYSPDSYYEQYF
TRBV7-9 CASSLGGEETQYF
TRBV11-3 CASSLEAGSDTQYF
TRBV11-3 CASSSGQGGETQYF
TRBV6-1 CASRNRGGYEQYF
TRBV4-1 CASSQRFGLITDTQYF
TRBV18 CASSPGDFYTDTQYF
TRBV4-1 CASSQVGTGPYEQYF
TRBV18 CASSLGKDRATGELFF
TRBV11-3 CASSRNWFTEAFF
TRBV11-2 CASSLSSLGSQPQHF
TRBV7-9 CASTTAGTGYGETQYF
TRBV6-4 CASSDGTSGAQYF
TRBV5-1 CASSLGTAQETQYF
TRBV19 CASSTLAGVYEQYF
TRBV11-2 CASSPTTSTETQYF
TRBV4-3 CASSQEQGDYNEQFF
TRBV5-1 CASSDNSNEQFF
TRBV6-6 CASSPTGFHINDGYTF
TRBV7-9 CASSDREENEQYF
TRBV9 CASSASDYSYEQYF
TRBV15 CATSTVQGTQYF
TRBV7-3 CASSPVGDTEVTF
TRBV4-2 CASSQEGGAGANVLTF
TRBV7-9 CASSNGTSEAFF
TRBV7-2 CASSEDREHGYTF